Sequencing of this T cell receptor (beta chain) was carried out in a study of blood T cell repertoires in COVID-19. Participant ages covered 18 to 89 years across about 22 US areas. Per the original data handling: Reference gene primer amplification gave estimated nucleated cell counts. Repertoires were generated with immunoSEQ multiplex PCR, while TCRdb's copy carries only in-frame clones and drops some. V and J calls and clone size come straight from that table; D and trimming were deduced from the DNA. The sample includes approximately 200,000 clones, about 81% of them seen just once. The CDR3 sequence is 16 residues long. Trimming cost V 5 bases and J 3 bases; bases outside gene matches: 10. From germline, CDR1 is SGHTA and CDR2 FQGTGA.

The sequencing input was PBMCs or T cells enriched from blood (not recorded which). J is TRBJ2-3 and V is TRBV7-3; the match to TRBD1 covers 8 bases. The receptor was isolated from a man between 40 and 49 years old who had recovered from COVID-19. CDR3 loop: CASSPRAGGYTDTQYF. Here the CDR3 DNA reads TGTGCCAGCAGCCCCAGGGCAGGGGGCTATACAGATACGCAGTATTTT.